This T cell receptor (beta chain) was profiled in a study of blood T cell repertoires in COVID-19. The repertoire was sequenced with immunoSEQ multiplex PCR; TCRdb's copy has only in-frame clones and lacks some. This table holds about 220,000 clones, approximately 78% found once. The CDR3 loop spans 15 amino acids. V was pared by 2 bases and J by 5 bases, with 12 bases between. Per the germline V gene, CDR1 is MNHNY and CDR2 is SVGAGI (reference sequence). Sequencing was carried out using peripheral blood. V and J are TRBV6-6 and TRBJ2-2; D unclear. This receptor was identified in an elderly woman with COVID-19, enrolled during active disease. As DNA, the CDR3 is TGTGCCAGCAGTTACGACTTTATTGCTACCGGGGAGCTGTTTTTT. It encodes CASSYDFIATGELFF.